The 20 T cell receptor beta chains given below trace back to one sample, sequenced in a study of beta chain features in type 1 diabetes. Sequencing targeted expressed TCRB transcripts, as all isolated RNA had been reverse transcribed. Assay: immunoSEQ multiplex PCR; the TCRdb copy retains only in-frame clones and omits some. The table has roughly 140,000 clones, 11% seen once. Sequencing was carried out using central memory CD4+ T cells from blood. These receptors were taken from a man younger than 35 in good health.

V usage is TRBV28 and J usage is TRBJ1-2; D remains unclear. The V gene's germline CDR1 is MDHEN and CDR2 SYDVKM. This CDR3 comprises 13 residues. The germline V and J ends were trimmed by 5 bases and 13 bases, with 20 bases remaining between them. The CDR3 sequence: CASSRSNLPVFTF. The CDR3, as DNA: TGTGCCAGCAGTCGTAGCAACCTCCCGGTGTTCACCTTC.

This clone came up many times. The same CDR3 arises from other DNA sequences in this sample as well. The chain has TRBV29-1 and TRBJ2-5, with D possibly matching TRBD1 (5 bases). The germline V and J ends were trimmed by 7 bases and 4 bases, with 7 bases remaining between them. In germline, CDR1 is SQVTM, CDR2 ANQGSEA. There are 10 residues in the CDR3. Here the CDR3 reads CSGGAETQYF. CDR3 DNA sequence: TGCAGCGGTGGGGCAGAGACCCAGTACTTC.

This clone was detected a few times. The chain couples TRBV7-9 to TRBJ2-3, with D perhaps TRBD1 (6 bases). V lost 5 bases and J 1 base, leaving 16 bases between the germline ends. Per germline, CDR1 SEHNR and CDR2 FQNEAQ (reference sequence). This CDR3 is built from 16 residues. CDR3 residues: CASSPGLQGGTDTQYF. For the CDR3, the DNA is TGTGCCAGCAGCCCCGGTCTACAGGGAGGCACAGATACGCAGTATTTT.

The sample holds a few counts of this clone. The chain uses TRBV2 and TRBJ2-5, with D unresolved. This CDR3 comprises 15 residues. Germline V lookup: CDR1 SNHLY, CDR2 FYNNEI. V lost 5 bases, J lost 5 bases, and 18 bases lay in between. CDR3 amino acids: CASSSSGSRSETQYF. In DNA, the CDR3 is TGTGCCAGCAGTTCCTCCGGGTCGAGAAGCGAGACCCAGTACTTC. Filled out from reference TRBV2 and TRBJ2-5, the complete variable domain reads EPEVTQTPSHQVTQMGQEVILRCVPISNHLYFYWYRQILGQKVEFLVSFYNNEISEKSEIFDDQFSVERPDGSNFTLKIRSTKLEDSAMYFCASSSSGSRSETQYFGPGTRLLVL.

This clone was counted between two and nine times. This chain connects TRBV7-2 to TRBJ2-7; 9 bases map to TRBD2. Trimming removed 0 bases from V and 6 bases from J; junction bases left unmatched: 6. Germline-derived CDR1 and CDR2 are SGHTA and FQGNSA. The CDR3 runs to 15 residues. CDR3 DNA sequence: TGTGCCAGCAGCTTAGCCTCCTCGCGGGGGGGCGAGCAGTACTTC. The encoded protein is CASSLASSRGGEQYF.

This clone was picked up a small number of times. This chain connects TRBV5-1 to TRBJ1-2; tentative D call: TRBD1 (6 bases). The CDR3 spans 14 residues. With 4 bases removed from V and 6 bases from J, the gap between germline ends came to 16 bases. CDR1 is SGHRS, CDR2 YFSETQ, per germline. DNA of the CDR3: TGCGCCAGCAGCCAAGTACAGGGAATCGATGGCTACACCTTC. Protein: CASSQVQGIDGYTF.

The chain recombines TRBV6-6 with TRBJ1-2; no firm D call. CDR3 length equals 12 residues. The V end was cut by 5 bases, the J end by 1 base, with 5 bases between. Looked up from germline, CDR1 is MNHNY and CDR2 is SVGAGI (reference sequence). The CDR3 DNA reads TGTGCCAGCAGTCGCCTTAACTATGGCTACACCTTC. Its protein product is CASSRLNYGYTF.

This chain connects TRBV5-1 to TRBJ2-3; D is perhaps TRBD2 (5 bases). The germline V gene encodes CDR1 SGHRS and CDR2 YFSETQ. V was clipped by 0 bases and J by 0 bases, with 14 bases between them. This CDR3 has 17 amino acids. The CDR3 reads CASSLEGRVASTDTQYF. The CDR3 nucleotides read TGCGCCAGCAGCTTGGAAGGGCGGGTCGCTAGCACAGATACGCAGTATTTT.

V and J are TRBV10-3 and TRBJ2-7, with a tentative D call TRBD1 (6 bases). Trimming took 4 bases from V and 1 from J, leaving 11 bases between them. From germline, CDR1 is ENHRY and CDR2 SYGVKD. The length of the CDR3 is 14 residues. The CDR3 sequence is CAISGTQGSYEQYF. DNA of the CDR3: TGTGCCATCAGTGGGACACAGGGTTCCTACGAGCAGTACTTC.

The rearrangement uses TRBV7-2 and TRBJ2-7; 9 bases line up with TRBD1. The CDR3 runs 16 residues. The germline V gene encodes CDR1 SGHTA and CDR2 FQGNSA. Germline trimming cut 3 bases from V and 9 bases from J; bases unmatched to any gene: 15. CDR3 in amino acids: CASSFAAGTGMRMQYF. CDR3 DNA: TGTGCCAGCAGCTTTGCGGCCGGGACAGGGATGAGGATGCAGTACTTC.

This clone was detected a few times. The rearrangement joins TRBV5-4 to TRBJ2-7, with D possibly TRBD2 on 6 matching bases. There are 14 residues in the CDR3. V lost 1 base, J lost 3 bases, and 11 bases lay in between. CDR1 is SGHNT, CDR2 YYREEE, per germline (reference sequence). CDR3 region: CASSLRSEGYEQYF. DNA for the CDR3: TGTGCCAGCAGCTTGAGGTCGGAGGGCTACGAGCAGTACTTC. Combining the CDR3 with reference TRBV5-4 and TRBJ2-7 gives the whole variable domain ETGVTQSPTHLIKTRGQQVTLRCSSQSGHNTVSWYQQALGQGPQFIFQYYREEENGRGNFPPRFSGLQFPNYSSELNVNALELDDSALYLCASSLRSEGYEQYFGPGTRLTVT.

The CDR3 DNA sequence: TGTGCCAGCTGGACAGGGGGTTTCTCTGGGGCCAACGTCCTGACTTTC. Protein product: CASWTGGFSGANVLTF. The chain uses TRBV28 and TRBJ2-6; TRBD1 agrees at 10 bases. Trimming removed 8 bases from V and 0 bases from J; junction bases left unmatched: 4. This CDR3 is 16 amino acids long. CDR1 is MDHEN and CDR2 is SYDVKM in the germline V gene.

In its sample, this clone was seen a few times. The chain is built from TRBV5-4 and TRBJ1-5, with a possible D match to TRBD1 (5 bases). CDR1 and CDR2 from the germline V gene are SGHNT and YYREEE (reference sequence). With 2 bases removed from V and 11 bases from J, the gap between germline ends came to 14 bases. The CDR3 spans 13 residues. CDR3 amino acids: CASSFAGGSAQHF. CDR3 nucleotides: TGTGCCAGCAGCTTCGCGGGGGGATCAGCCCAGCATTTT.

The genes are TRBV6-6 and TRBJ1-6, with D possibly being TRBD1 (5 bases). The CDR3 extends over 15 amino acids. The germline CDR1 and CDR2 sequences are MNHNY and SVGAGI (reference sequence). V was clipped by 2 bases and J by 7 bases, with 12 bases between them. CDR3 DNA: TGTGCCAGCAGTTACGCCGGGGGGTGGAATTCACCCCTCCACTTT. It specifies CASSYAGGWNSPLHF.

In its sample, this clone was seen many times. The chain uses TRBV27 and TRBJ2-7; tentative D call: TRBD2 (5 bases). CDR1 and CDR2 from the germline V gene are MNHEY and SMNVEV (reference sequence). CDR3 length: 16 residues. Trimming pared 3 bases from V and 4 bases from J, leaving 19 bases between. The CDR3 region is CASSFRWTGIGYEQYF. The CDR3 region has the DNA TGTGCCAGCAGTTTCCGCTGGACGGGGATCGGGTACGAGCAGTACTTC.

This clone appeared a few times. The chain recombines TRBV6-5 with TRBJ2-7; D remains unclear. V lost 7 bases to trimming and J lost 0 bases, with 16 bases between them. Per the germline V gene, CDR1 is MNHEY and CDR2 is SVGAGI. This CDR3 has 15 amino acids. CDR3 loop: CASTWLLASSYEQYF. In DNA, the CDR3 is TGTGCCAGCACCTGGCTTTTGGCGAGCTCCTACGAGCAGTACTTC.

This clone was seen ten or more times. The chain uses TRBV19 and TRBJ2-7; D is possibly TRBD1 or TRBD2 (7 bases each). The CDR3 sequence is 15 residues long. Germline V gene lookup returns CDR1 LNHDA and CDR2 SQIVND (reference sequence). V was shortened by 9 bases and J by 3 bases, with 21 bases between the two germline ends. The CDR3 region is CASASGTARLYEQYF. CDR3 sequence (DNA): TGTGCCAGCGCCAGCGGGACAGCGAGACTCTACGAGCAGTACTTC.

This clone turned up a few times. The J gene is TRBJ2-4, the V gene TRBV6-1; 7 positions agree with TRBD2. The CDR3 is 14 residues long. Trimming took 9 bases from V and 0 from J; bases not matched to a gene: 5. The germline gives CDR1 MNHNS, CDR2 SASEGT. This CDR3 reads CASREGPAKNIQYF. The CDR3 bases are TGTGCCAGTAGGGAGGGGCCAGCCAAAAACATTCAGTACTTC.

The gene calls are TRBV4-2 and TRBJ2-1, with D unclear. Trimming removed 5 bases from V and 6 bases from J, with 8 bases in between. Germline-derived CDR1 and CDR2 are LGHNA and YNFKEQ. The CDR3 has 12 residues. The CDR3 spells CASSLPSNEQFF. Written as DNA, the CDR3 is TGTGCCAGCAGCTTGCCGTCCAATGAGCAGTTCTTC.

This clone was seen only a few times. This chain joins TRBV5-6 and TRBJ2-5; 8 positions match TRBD2. Germline loops: CDR1 SGHDT, CDR2 YYEEEE. This CDR3 contains 14 residues. V gave up 2 bases and J gave up 4 bases; unmatched junction bases: 4. The DNA for the CDR3 is TGTGCCAGCAGCTTCTTGCGGGGGGCAGAGACCCAGTACTTC. Translation gives CASSFLRGAETQYF.